This passage covers 29 T cell receptor beta chains from one sample sequenced in a study of T cell repertoires in cytomegalovirus infection. TCRdb fed the reads into MiXCR, producing one record per CDR3 protein. This table has about 70,000 distinct CDR3 sequences, approximately 22% appearing once. No antigen has been assigned to these receptors. The material sequenced was CD8+ T cells from cultured PBMCs, taken from culture after CMV antigen stimulation. The receptors come from a human donor in good health (CMV status not recorded). Some clones in this sample may be carry-over from other donors' samples.

This clonotype showed up just a few times. The chain employs TRBV7-6 and TRBJ1-5; D perhaps matches TRBD1 (5 bases). Germline V gene data show CDR1 as SGHVS and CDR2 as FNYEAQ. The V end was cut by 6 bases, the J end by 4 bases, with 13 bases between. The CDR3 is 14 residues long. The CDR3 nucleotides are TGTGCCAGCAGTGACCAGGGAGGAAATCAGCCCCAGCATTTT. Amino acids: CASSDQGGNQPQHF.

The rearrangement joins TRBV7-2 to TRBJ1-2; tentatively, D is TRBD1 (5 bases). This CDR3 contains 14 residues. Germline assignment: CDR1 SGHTA and CDR2 FQGNSA. Trimming took 6 bases from V and 4 from J, leaving 15 bases between them. CDR3: CASSSLGTGYGYTF. In DNA form, the CDR3 reads TGTGCCAGCAGTAGCCTCGGGACCGGCTATGGCTACACCTTC.

This clonotype was detected only a few times. This rearrangement joins TRBV27 to TRBJ1-5; no clear D. Trimming removed 0 bases at V and 0 bases at J, with 9 bases between. Per germline, CDR1 MNHEY and CDR2 SMNVEV (reference sequence). The CDR3 has 16 amino acids. This CDR3 reads CASSLSQKNSNQPQHF. CDR3 nucleotide sequence: TGTGCCAGCAGTTTATCGCAGAAGAATAGCAATCAGCCCCAGCATTTT.

The count of this clonotype is one. The chain joins TRBV6-5 to TRBJ2-2, with 12 bases that match TRBD1. J was trimmed by 7 bases and V by 2 bases; bases with no gene match: 5. The CDR3 consists of 16 residues. CDR1 is MNHEY, CDR2 SVGAGI, per germline. The CDR3 loop is CASSYGDRGLGGELFF. CDR3 in DNA: TGTGCCAGCAGTTACGGGGACAGGGGGCTTGGCGGGGAGCTGTTTTTT.

V is TRBV7-6 and J is TRBJ2-1; 11 bases are a match to TRBD1. The CDR3 length is 17 residues. Germline lookup yields CDR1 SGHVS and CDR2 FNYEAQ. After removal of 7 bases from V and 4 bases from J, the junction contained 12 bases not matched to a gene. CDR3 DNA: TGTGCCAGCATCCCTCAACCGGGACAGGGGGTGTACAATGAGCAGTTCTTC. It translates to CASIPQPGQGVYNEQFF.

A few counts support this clonotype. The rearrangement links TRBV12-3 or TRBV12-4 to TRBJ2-7; D tentatively fits TRBD1 or TRBD2 (5 bases each). CDR3 length equals 16 residues. V was clipped by 5 bases and J by 5 bases, with 22 bases between them. The CDR3 coding sequence is TGTGCCAGCAGTCTACATATCCAGGGCGAGGGGAACGAGCAGTACTTC. Its protein product is CASSLHIQGEGNEQYF.

This clonotype was detected only a few times. This chain joins TRBV7-9 and TRBJ2-3; TRBD2 matches at 8 bases. This CDR3 region has 17 residues. The trim removed 1 base at V and 6 bases at J, leaving 12 bases unmatched. The germline V gene has CDR1 SEHNR and CDR2 FQNEAQ (reference sequence). This chain's CDR3 is CASSLEGSGGGRDTQYF. The CDR3, as DNA: TGTGCCAGCAGCTTAGAGGGCAGCGGGGGAGGCAGGGATACGCAGTATTTT.

The V call is TRBV4-3, the J call TRBJ2-3; 8 bases fit TRBD2. The J segment lost 3 bases and the V segment lost 3 bases, leaving 8 bases of the junction unmatched. The CDR3 covers 16 residues. Germline values: CDR1 LGHNA, CDR2 YSLEER. In nucleotides, the CDR3 is TGCGCCAGCAGCCACCGACTCGGGGGGGAGACAGATACGCAGTATTTT. Translation gives CASSHRLGGETDTQYF.

This clonotype has a handful of counts. The rearrangement joins TRBV2 to TRBJ2-7; TRBD1 matches at 11 bases. The CDR3 length is 16 residues. V trimming: 7 bases; J trimming: 2 bases; junction bases outside the gene matches: 10. Germline lookup yields CDR1 SNHLY and CDR2 FYNNEI. The CDR3 sequence: CASTTDGQGATYEQYF. The CDR3 coding sequence is TGTGCCAGCACCACAGACGGACAGGGGGCAACCTACGAGCAGTACTTC.

The gene calls are TRBV7-2 and TRBJ1-1, with D possibly matching TRBD1 (6 bases). The CDR3 consists of 16 residues. Germline V CDR1 and CDR2: SGHTA, FQGNSA. Trimming took off 5 bases at V and 0 bases at J, with 16 bases between the two ends. The CDR3 reads CASSLRRQVLNTEAFF. The CDR3 nucleotides read TGTGCCAGCAGCCTCCGGAGACAGGTATTGAACACTGAAGCTTTCTTT. Based on the CDR3 plus reference TRBV7-2 and TRBJ1-1, the full variable domain is GAGVSQSPSNKVTEKGKDVELRCDPISGHTALYWYRQSLGQGLEFLIYFQGNSAPDKSGLPSDRFSAERTGGSVSTLTIQRTQQEDSAVYLCASSLRRQVLNTEAFFGQGTRLTVV.

This clonotype has only a few counts. CDR3 amino acids: CASRWDRGITDTQYF. CDR3 DNA sequence: TGTGCCAGCAGATGGGACAGGGGAATAACAGATACGCAGTATTTT. The chain links TRBV7-8 to TRBJ2-3; 10 bases align to TRBD1. V lost 6 bases and J lost 3; bases outside the gene matches: 6. Germline lookup yields CDR1 SGHVS and CDR2 FQNEAQ. The length of the CDR3 is 15 residues.

This clonotype was detected a few times. The V call is TRBV27, the J call TRBJ1-5, with a possible D match to TRBD1 (6 bases). Trimming stripped 2 bases from V and 3 bases from J, with 8 bases between. The CDR3 is made up of 14 amino acids. CDR1 is MNHEY, CDR2 SMNVEV, per germline (reference sequence). The CDR3, as DNA: TGTGCCAGCAGTTTAACAGGGATCAATCAGCCCCAGCATTTT. Its protein product is CASSLTGINQPQHF.

This chain joins TRBV6-6 and TRBJ2-2, with 10 bases that match TRBD2. The CDR3 extends over 17 amino acids. Germline V gene sequence: CDR1 MNHNY, CDR2 SVGAGI (reference sequence). The trim removed 6 bases at V and 4 bases at J, leaving 11 bases unmatched. DNA for the CDR3: TGTGCCAGCAGCCCCGGACTAGCGGTTACTTCCACCGGGGAGCTGTTTTTT. As protein: CASSPGLAVTSTGELFF.

This clonotype came up a few times. The V gene is TRBV18, the J gene TRBJ1-1; TRBD1 aligns across 7 bases. The V gene's germline CDR1 is KGHSH and CDR2 LQKENI. V dropped 1 base and J dropped 4; count of bases not matched to a gene: 12. This CDR3 is 17 amino acids long. The chain's CDR3 is CASSPLRGRGGGTEAFF. The DNA for the CDR3 is TGTGCCAGCTCACCACTTAGGGGGCGCGGAGGAGGCACTGAAGCTTTCTTT.

This clonotype was seen only a few times. The chain links TRBV28 to TRBJ1-1, with D unclear. V was cut by 5 bases and J by 9 bases, with 10 bases left in between. Per germline, CDR1 MDHEN and CDR2 SYDVKM. The CDR3 runs 11 residues. For the CDR3, the DNA is TGTGCCAGCAGTCCTTTCTCCAAAGCTTTCTTT. Amino acid sequence: CASSPFSKAFF.

There are a few counts of this clonotype. This sequence joins TRBV7-3 and TRBJ2-1; D is uncertain. The germline V gene has CDR1 SGHTA and CDR2 FQGTGA. V lost 5 bases and J lost 5, with 7 bases in between. CDR3 length: 12 amino acids. The CDR3 sequence is CASSHGNNEQFF. CDR3 sequence (DNA): TGTGCCAGCAGCCATGGAAACAATGAGCAGTTCTTC.

The chain employs TRBV12-5 and TRBJ1-1; D is unclear. This CDR3 is built from 11 residues. Trimming took 5 bases from V and 4 from J, leaving 5 bases between them. Germline-derived CDR1 and CDR2 are LGHNT and FRNRAP. The CDR3: CASGPATEAFF. The CDR3, as DNA: TGTGCTAGTGGTCCCGCCACTGAAGCTTTCTTT.

V and J are TRBV12-3 or TRBV12-4 and TRBJ1-3, with a weak D call TRBD1 (6 bases). Trimming cost V 6 bases and J 0 bases, with 9 bases left between them. This CDR3 region has 14 residues. CDR3 sequence reads: CASSRQDSGNTIYF. The DNA of the CDR3 is TGTGCCAGCAGCCGACAGGACTCTGGAAACACCATATATTTT.

The chain employs TRBV4-3 and TRBJ2-5; no clear D. V was shortened by 2 bases and J by 5 bases, with 15 bases between the two germline ends. Germline CDR1 is LGHNA and CDR2 is YSLEER. This CDR3 region has 15 residues. The CDR3 sequence is CASSQRIIAGETQYF. The CDR3 nucleotides read TGCGCCAGCAGCCAACGAATTATAGCCGGGGAGACCCAGTACTTC.

This clonotype occurred many times. The chain carries TRBV7-2 and TRBJ1-5; tentative D call: TRBD1 (5 bases). Trimming removed 1 base at V and 7 bases at J, with 5 bases between. The CDR3 runs to 12 residues. The germline V gene encodes CDR1 SGHTA and CDR2 FQGNSA. The CDR3 DNA follows: TGTGCCAGCAGCTTAGGGGGGCAGCCCCAGCATTTT. This sequence encodes CASSLGGQPQHF.

This clonotype was counted at least ten times. V usage is TRBV4-3 and J usage is TRBJ2-6, with TRBD1 matching over 8 bases. Germline CDR1 reads LGHNA; CDR2 reads YSLEER. Trimming cost V 0 bases and J 1 base; bases outside gene matches: 14. This CDR3 has 21 amino acids. DNA for the CDR3: TGCGCCAGCAGCCAAGATATTTTCGGACAGGGACTTTTTTCTGGGGCCAACGTCCTGACTTTC. Protein: CASSQDIFGQGLFSGANVLTF.

This clonotype was seen repeatedly, ten times or more. This chain joins TRBV6-1 and TRBJ2-7; possible D gene TRBD1, 6 bases. Germline lookup yields CDR1 MNHNS and CDR2 SASEGT. V lost 6 bases, J lost 2 bases, and 8 bases lay in between. There are 12 residues in the CDR3. CDR3 nucleotide sequence: TGTGCCAGCAGGGACAGTCCCTACGAGCAGTACTTC. Protein product: CASRDSPYEQYF.

The chain employs TRBV9 and TRBJ1-1, with unresolved D. CDR3 size: 15 residues. CDR1 is SGDLS, CDR2 YYNGEE, per germline. The germline V and J ends were trimmed by 1 base and 8 bases, with 18 bases remaining between them. CDR3: CASSVNRHSRGEAFF. The CDR3 bases are TGTGCCAGCAGCGTAAATCGTCACAGTCGGGGAGAAGCTTTCTTT.

Remarks on this clonotype: Relative to the germline gene, one junction end is altered; a read error may explain this. The J gene is TRBJ2-7, the V gene TRBV28; TRBD1 is a possible D gene (6 bases). The CDR3 is 14 residues long. The germline V gene has CDR1 MDHEN and CDR2 SYDVKM. CDR3 nucleotides: TGTGCCAGCAGTTCAACCGGACAGTCCTATGAGCAGTACTTC. Residues: CASSSTGQSYEQYF.

The chain combines TRBV6-5 with TRBJ1-2, with 10 positions matching TRBD1. The CDR3 length is 16 residues. Germline V lookup: CDR1 MNHEY, CDR2 SVGAGI. Trimming took 0 bases from V and 2 from J; bases not matched to a gene: 3. The DNA of the CDR3 is TGTGCCAGCAGTTACTCCCCGGGACAGGGGAACTATGGCTACACCTTC. It codes for CASSYSPGQGNYGYTF.

A few counts support this clonotype. The chain employs TRBV6-2 or TRBV6-3 and TRBJ1-1, with D maybe TRBD1 (5 bases). The CDR3 runs to 15 residues. V lost 4 bases to trimming and J lost 0 bases, with 12 bases between them. Germline V gene data show CDR1 as MNHEY and CDR2 as SVGEGT. The CDR3 nucleotides read TGTGCCAGCAGTTTCACCGACAGTTTGAACACTGAAGCTTTCTTT. Protein sequence: CASSFTDSLNTEAFF.

Points on this clonotype: This clone may be a read error of a much larger clone one base away. This CDR3 reads CASRGTWRSYNEQFF. The DNA of the CDR3 is TGTGCCAGCAGGGGTACCTGGCGCTCCTACAATGAGCAGTTCTTC. V gene TRBV12-3 or TRBV12-4 combines with J gene TRBJ2-1; unclear D gene. This CDR3 region has 15 residues. The V gene lost 6 bases and the J gene lost 0 bases, with 12 bases spanning the gap.

The gene calls are TRBV7-8 and TRBJ2-5; 7 bases line up with TRBD1. This CDR3 region has 14 residues. CDR1 is SGHVS, CDR2 FQNEAQ, per germline. The J segment lost 4 bases and the V segment lost 6 bases, leaving 8 bases of the junction unmatched. In DNA form, the CDR3 reads TGTGCCAGCAGGCGGGTCAGGGGGACAGAGACCCAGTACTTC. Its protein is CASRRVRGTETQYF. The whole variable domain, remainder taken from reference TRBV7-8 and TRBJ2-5, is GAGVSQSPRYKVAKRGQDVALRCDPISGHVSLFWYQQALGQGPEFLTYFQNEAQLDKSGLPSDRFFAERPEGSVSTLKIQRTQQEDSAVYLCASRRVRGTETQYFGPGTRLLVL.

This clonotype occurred many times. The genes are TRBV6-1 and TRBJ1-1; D uncertain. This CDR3 spans 14 amino acids. Trimming removed 6 bases from V and 6 bases from J, with 17 bases in between. The germline gives CDR1 MNHNS, CDR2 SASEGT. CDR3 DNA sequence: TGTGCCAGCAGATTGACGGGAGGCGGGCCTGAAGCTTTCTTT. It encodes CASRLTGGGPEAFF.